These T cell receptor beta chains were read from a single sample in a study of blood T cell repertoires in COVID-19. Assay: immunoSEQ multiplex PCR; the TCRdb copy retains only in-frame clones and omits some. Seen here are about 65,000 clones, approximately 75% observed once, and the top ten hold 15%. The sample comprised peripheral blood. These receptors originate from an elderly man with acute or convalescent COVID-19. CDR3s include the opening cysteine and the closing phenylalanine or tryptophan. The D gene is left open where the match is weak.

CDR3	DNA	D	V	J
CASQRGGTSSYEQYF	TGTGCCAGCCAACGGGGGGGGACGAGCTCCTACGAGCAGTACTTC	TRBD2	TRBV2	TRBJ2-7
CASSLRRGSTEAFF	TGTGCCAGTAGTCTTCGGCGGGGCTCGACTGAAGCTTTCTTT	-	TRBV19	TRBJ1-1
CASKSHYGYTF	TGTGCCAGTAAAAGCCACTATGGCTACACCTTC	-	TRBV19	TRBJ1-2
CASSEEWSRGMEETQYF	TGTGCCAGCAGTGAAGAGTGGAGTAGGGGGATGGAAGAGACCCAGTACTTC	-	TRBV6-1	TRBJ2-5
CASSDETSGIYNEQFF	TGTGCCAGCAGTGATGAAACTAGCGGAATATACAATGAGCAGTTCTTC	TRBD2	TRBV6-1	TRBJ2-1
CASSLLDRSNQPQHF	TGTGCCAGCAGCTTATTGGACAGGAGCAATCAGCCCCAGCATTTT	TRBD1	TRBV7-3	TRBJ1-5
CASSFESNSPLHF	TGTGCCAGCAGTTTTGAGTCGAATTCACCCCTCCACTTT	-	TRBV12-3/TRBV12-4	TRBJ1-6
CASSQGKGLAEQETQYF	TGTGCCAGCAGCCAAGGAAAAGGCCTAGCGGAGCAAGAGACCCAGTACTTC	TRBD2	TRBV4-2	TRBJ2-5
CASNHQGARGRAGELFF	TGTGCCAGCAATCACCAGGGGGCCCGAGGTCGGGCCGGGGAGCTGTTTTTT	TRBD1	TRBV5-4	TRBJ2-2
CASSSQGRDTEAFF	TGTGCCAGCAGTTCACAGGGAAGGGACACTGAAGCTTTCTTT	-	TRBV2	TRBJ1-1